Listed below are T cell receptor beta chains from one sample, sequenced in a study of blood T cell repertoires in COVID-19. The method was immunoSEQ multiplex PCR; TCRdb's version includes in-frame clones alone and lacks a portion of them. The sample consists of 150,000 to 200,000 clones, around 83% of them appearing once. The source material was PBMCs or T cells enriched from blood (not recorded which). These receptors all stem from a man aged 45-65 years who had recovered from COVID-19. Both conserved end residues are part of each CDR3. Fields, in order: V gene, J gene, clone size, D gene, CDR3 protein, CDR3 DNA. The D gene is left open where the match is weak. Clone sizes are given selectively: once, few, many, or a class where the clone is expanded.

TRBV5-1,TRBJ1-2,-,TRBD1,CASSQGQGGYGYTF,TGCGCCAGCAGCCAAGGACAGGGGGGCTATGGCTACACCTTC
TRBV19,TRBJ2-7,once,-,CASRTGYEQYF,TGTGCCAGTAGAACAGGCTACGAGCAGTACTTC
TRBV6-5,TRBJ2-2,-,TRBD2,CASIGASGGTGELFF,TGTGCCAGCATCGGCGCTAGCGGGGGCACCGGGGAGCTGTTTTTT
TRBV19,TRBJ1-6,once,TRBD1,CASSGSTGGSPLHF,TGTGCCAGTAGTGGATCGACAGGGGGATCACCCCTCCACTTT
TRBV10-1,TRBJ2-2,many,-,CATGWNTGELFF,TGCGCCACCGGTTGGAACACCGGGGAGCTGTTTTTT
TRBV7-8,TRBJ2-7,few,TRBD2,CASSAGLAAYEQYF,TGTGCCAGCAGCGCGGGACTAGCGGCCTACGAGCAGTACTTC
TRBV7-9,TRBJ1-2,-,-,CASGLSYGYTF,TGTGCCAGCGGCCTGTCCTATGGCTACACCTTC
TRBV10-3,TRBJ1-1,-,-,CAISERTANTEAFF,TGTGCCATCAGTGAACGGACAGCAAACACTGAAGCTTTCTTT
TRBV30,TRBJ1-5,-,-,CAWSEGGLQPQHF,TGTGCCTGGAGTGAAGGAGGGCTCCAGCCCCAGCATTTT
TRBV7-8,TRBJ1-5,-,TRBD1,CASSRRGDRGKQPQHF,TGTGCCAGCAGCCGGCGGGGGGACAGGGGGAAACAGCCCCAGCATTTT
TRBV7-3,TRBJ1-1,-,-,CASSRRGGAEAFF,TGTGCCAGCAGCCGGAGGGGTGGCGCTGAAGCTTTCTTT
TRBV10-3,TRBJ1-1,-,-,CAISAGGERTEAFF,TGTGCCATCAGTGCCGGAGGGGAGAGGACTGAAGCTTTCTTT
TRBV2,TRBJ1-5,-,-,CARGLGSNQPQHF,TGTGCCAGGGGGCTGGGAAGCAATCAGCCCCAGCATTTT
TRBV19,TRBJ1-5,-,TRBD1,CASSSDRGLQPQHF,TGTGCCAGTAGTTCGGACAGGGGGCTTCAGCCCCAGCATTTT
TRBV5-1,TRBJ2-6,-,-,CASRSGAGANVLTF,TGCGCCAGCAGGTCAGGGGCTGGGGCCAACGTCCTGACTTTC
TRBV11-2,TRBJ1-1,-,-,CASSSSDSQNTEAFF,TGTGCCAGCAGCTCCAGTGACAGCCAGAACACTGAAGCTTTCTTT
TRBV2,TRBJ2-7,-,-,CASSKQGYEQYF,TGTGCCAGCAGTAAACAGGGTTACGAGCAGTACTTC
TRBV28,TRBJ1-2,few,-,CASSLSGQGSGGYTF,TGTGCCAGCAGTTTATCAGGGCAGGGTTCGGGTGGCTACACCTTC
TRBV12-5,TRBJ1-1,-,TRBD1,CASGWRGDRVIGTEAFF,TGTGCTAGTGGTTGGAGAGGGGACAGGGTAATCGGCACTGAAGCTTTCTTT
TRBV3-1/TRBV3-2,TRBJ1-2,-,TRBD1,CASSQQDRGRGGYTF,TGTGCCAGCAGCCAACAGGACAGGGGGCGCGGTGGCTACACCTTC
TRBV5-1,TRBJ2-1,-,TRBD1,CASSLEGGGFYNEQFF,TGCGCCAGCAGCTTGGAAGGGGGCGGCTTCTACAATGAGCAGTTCTTC
TRBV12-3/TRBV12-4,TRBJ2-4,-,-,CAWRESENIQYF,TGTGCCTGGAGGGAATCTGAAAACATTCAGTACTTC
TRBV7-9,TRBJ1-1,-,-,CASSLGKNTEAFF,TGTGCCAGCAGCTTAGGTAAGAACACTGAAGCTTTCTTT
TRBV14,TRBJ2-7,-,TRBD2,CASSQPGLAGVYEQYF,TGTGCCAGCAGCCAACCCGGACTAGCGGGGGTTTACGAGCAGTACTTC
TRBV9,TRBJ2-1,-,-,CASSVEGRGSYNEQFF,TGTGCCAGCAGCGTAGAAGGGCGGGGCTCCTACAATGAGCAGTTCTTC
TRBV3-1/TRBV3-2,TRBJ1-3,-,-,CASSQDPPGRSSSGNTIYF,TGTGCCAGCAGCCAAGATCCCCCGGGAAGATCAAGCTCTGGAAACACCATATATTTT
TRBV7-9,TRBJ1-1,few,TRBD1,CASKPGGWTEAFF,TGTGCCAGCAAACCAGGGGGTTGGACTGAAGCTTTCTTT
TRBV30,TRBJ1-1,few,TRBD1,CASKRGQGRTEAFF,TGTGCCTCGAAAAGAGGACAGGGACGCACTGAAGCTTTCTTT
TRBV30,TRBJ1-6,-,-,CAWNGVENSPLHF,TGTGCCTGGAACGGTGTAGAGAATTCACCCCTCCACTTT
TRBV12-3/TRBV12-4,TRBJ1-1,-,-,CASRRGYEAFF,TGTGCCAGCAGAAGGGGATATGAAGCTTTCTTT
TRBV7-2,TRBJ1-2,few,-,CASSSTDSRPNYGYTF,TGTGCCAGCAGCTCCACAGACAGTCGACCTAACTATGGCTACACCTTC
TRBV27,TRBJ1-2,-,TRBD1,CASRDNLGGTGGTGYTF,TGTGCCAGCAGGGACAACCTCGGCGGGACAGGGGGCACAGGCTACACCTTC
TRBV10-1,TRBJ2-5,-,TRBD1,CASSDNRGQGETQYF,TGCGCCAGCAGTGATAACAGGGGGCAGGGAGAGACCCAGTACTTC
TRBV7-2,TRBJ1-1,-,-,CASSLLHGLEAFF,TGTGCCAGCAGCTTACTCCACGGGTTAGAAGCTTTCTTT
TRBV6-1,TRBJ2-4,-,TRBD1,CASSEQRDSGYIQYF,TGTGCCAGCAGTGAGCAAAGGGACAGCGGATACATTCAGTACTTC
TRBV15,TRBJ2-7,-,-,CATSRVDGYEQYF,TGTGCCACCAGCAGAGTAGATGGCTACGAGCAGTACTTC
TRBV7-8,TRBJ1-1,once,-,CASSPESGGLNTEAFF,TGTGCCAGCAGCCCGGAGTCGGGGGGTCTAAACACTGAAGCTTTCTTT
TRBV2,TRBJ1-1,-,-,CASSDGGNTEAFF,TGTGCCAGCAGTGACGGAGGGAACACTGAAGCTTTCTTT
TRBV2,TRBJ1-1,-,-,CASSEREDVNTEAFF,TGTGCCAGCAGTGAACGGGAGGACGTGAACACTGAAGCTTTCTTT
TRBV5-1,TRBJ2-5,-,TRBD2,CASSNRDYQETQYF,TGCGCCAGCAGCAACCGGGACTATCAAGAGACCCAGTACTTC
TRBV5-1,TRBJ1-1,few,-,CASRPPTGQRGTEAFF,TGCGCCAGCAGACCCCCGACAGGTCAGCGAGGCACTGAAGCTTTCTTT
TRBV11-2,TRBJ2-7,-,-,CASSFQGGYHEQYF,TGTGCCAGCAGCTTCCAGGGAGGTTACCACGAGCAGTACTTC
TRBV7-2,TRBJ1-2,-,TRBD1,CASSLRGTGGGYTF,TGTGCCAGCAGCTTACGGGGGACAGGGGGCGGCTACACCTTC
TRBV7-9,TRBJ1-4,-,TRBD1,CASSVYRGLNEKLFF,TGTGCCAGCAGCGTTTACAGGGGGCTCAATGAAAAACTGTTTTTT
TRBV6-1,TRBJ2-1,-,-,CASSEAGATSYNEQFF,TGTGCCAGCAGTGAAGCGGGTGCTACTAGCTACAATGAGCAGTTCTTC
TRBV24-1,TRBJ2-3,-,TRBD2,CATSDSDSGHDTQYF,TGTGCCACCAGTGATTCCGATAGCGGGCATGATACGCAGTATTTT
TRBV10-3,TRBJ2-3,-,TRBD1,CAISRTGIEDTQYF,TGTGCCATCAGTAGGACAGGGATAGAAGATACGCAGTATTTT
TRBV7-3,TRBJ1-1,-,TRBD1,CASSQDRGHRGTEAFF,TGTGCCAGCAGCCAGGACAGGGGTCACCGGGGCACTGAAGCTTTCTTT
TRBV28,TRBJ1-2,-,TRBD1,CASSLPGQSYGYTF,TGTGCCAGCAGTTTACCGGGACAGAGCTATGGCTACACCTTC
TRBV19,TRBJ2-2,-,-,CASSSQGRANTGELFF,TGTGCCAGTAGTTCTCAGGGCCGCGCGAACACCGGGGAGCTGTTTTTT
TRBV19,TRBJ2-5,-,TRBD2,CASSPERGSSETQYF,TGTGCCAGTAGTCCTGAGCGGGGAAGCTCAGAGACCCAGTACTTC
TRBV3-1/TRBV3-2,TRBJ2-7,-,TRBD1,CASSRWTGSYEQYF,TGTGCCAGCAGCCGATGGACAGGGTCCTACGAGCAGTACTTC
TRBV5-1,TRBJ2-7,-,-,CASSLTGDFYEQYF,TGCGCCAGCAGCTTAACGGGGGATTTCTACGAGCAGTACTTC
TRBV7-9,TRBJ1-6,-,-,CASRGSRSPLHF,TGTGCCAGCAGGGGGAGTAGGTCACCCCTCCACTTT